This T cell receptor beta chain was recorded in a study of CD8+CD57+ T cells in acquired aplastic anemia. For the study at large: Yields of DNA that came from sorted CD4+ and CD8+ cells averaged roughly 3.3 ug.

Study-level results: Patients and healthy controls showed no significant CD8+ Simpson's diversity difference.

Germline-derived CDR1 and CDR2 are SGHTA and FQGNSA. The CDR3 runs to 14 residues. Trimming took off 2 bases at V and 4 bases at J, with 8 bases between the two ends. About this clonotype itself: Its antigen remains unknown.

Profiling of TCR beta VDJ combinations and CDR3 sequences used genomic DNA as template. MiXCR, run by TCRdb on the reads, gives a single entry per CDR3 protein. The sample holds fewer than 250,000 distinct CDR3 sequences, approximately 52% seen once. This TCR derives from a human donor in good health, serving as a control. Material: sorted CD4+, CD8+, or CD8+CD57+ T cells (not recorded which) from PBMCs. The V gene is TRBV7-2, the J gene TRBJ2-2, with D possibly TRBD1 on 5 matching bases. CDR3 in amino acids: CASSLFQGTGELFF. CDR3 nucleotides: TGTGCCAGCAGCTTATTTCAGGGCACCGGGGAGCTGTTTTTT.